The rows below give T cell receptor beta chains drawn from one sample of a study of shared clonotypes between healthy human individuals. Sequencing was performed with immunoSEQ multiplex PCR; in TCRdb, only in-frame clones are kept and a portion is missing. Among some 2.1 million clones, about 95% were seen once, and the ten largest hold roughly 1%. The sequencing sample was made of naive CD8+ T cells sorted from blood. All receptors come from a man aged 18 to 29 in good health. CDR3s include the opening cysteine and the closing phenylalanine or tryptophan. A D gene is named only where the DNA matches it firmly. A row's size may be missing; if present it is once, few, many or a size class.

clone_size	d_call	v_call	j_call	cdr3_nt	cdr3_aa
.	.	TRBV28	TRBJ2-7	TGTGCCAGCAGAGGGGGTGCAGCCTACGAGCAGTACTTC	CASRGGAAYEQYF
.	.	TRBV28	TRBJ1-5	TGTGCCAGCAGCGGATCAGGGGTACGAAGCAATCAGCCCCAGCATTTT	CASSGSGVRSNQPQHF
few	.	TRBV19	TRBJ1-1	TGTGCCAGTAGATTTCAGGGGATGAACACTGAAGCTTTCTTT	CASRFQGMNTEAFF
.	.	TRBV6-1	TRBJ1-1	TGTGCCAGCAGTGAAAGTACAGGGCAGTTCATTTGGAACACTGAAGCTTTCTTT	CASSESTGQFIWNTEAFF
.	TRBD1	TRBV7-9	TRBJ2-7	TGTGCCAGCAGCCCGGTCGGGACAGGGGACGAGCAGTACTTC	CASSPVGTGDEQYF
.	TRBD1	TRBV4-1	TRBJ1-1	TGCGCCAGCAGCCTGAGGACAGGGGCCTTGAACACTGAAGCTTTCTTT	CASSLRTGALNTEAFF
.	.	TRBV10-3	TRBJ2-7	TGTGCCATCAGTGACATCGCAGGTGACCACGAGCAGTACTTC	CAISDIAGDHEQYF
.	.	TRBV5-4	TRBJ2-7	TGTGCCAGCAGCTTTCAGGGTTCCAACGAGCAGTACTTC	CASSFQGSNEQYF
.	TRBD1	TRBV23-1	TRBJ1-5	TGCGCCAGCAGTCAATATAAGCGGACAGGGGGCTATCAGCCCCAGCATTTT	CASSQYKRTGGYQPQHF
.	TRBD1	TRBV7-9	TRBJ2-6	TGTGCCAGCAGCCTCGGACAGGGGACGACCAACGTCCTGACTTTC	CASSLGQGTTNVLTF
.	TRBD2	TRBV4-1	TRBJ2-7	TGCGCCAGCAGCCAGAGGACTAGCGGTCCCTACGAGCAGTACTTC	CASSQRTSGPYEQYF
.	TRBD2	TRBV27	TRBJ2-7	TGTGCCAGCAGTTTGATAGCGGGGGGGCCGACCTACGAGCAGTACTTC	CASSLIAGGPTYEQYF
.	.	TRBV25-1	TRBJ2-5	TGTGCCAGCAACAGGGGACTCAGAGAGACCCAGTACTTC	CASNRGLRETQYF
.	TRBD1	TRBV9	TRBJ1-4	TGTGCCAGCAGCCAAGGACAGGTCGGGGAAAAACTGTTTTTT	CASSQGQVGEKLFF
.	.	TRBV6-1	TRBJ2-7	TGTGCCAGCAGTGCGGTGGGAGTAATCGGGTACGAGCAGTACTTC	CASSAVGVIGYEQYF
once	TRBD2	TRBV9	TRBJ2-3	TGTGCCAGCAGCCTAGCGGGAGGGGCGGATACGCAGTATTTT	CASSLAGGADTQYF
.	.	TRBV4-2	TRBJ2-2	TGTGCCAGCAGCCTAGGGACCGGGGAGCTGTTTTTT	CASSLGTGELFF
.	.	TRBV7-2	TRBJ2-7	TGTGCCAGCAGCTTAGCCAGGGGAGTTGGGTCCTACGAGCAGTACTTC	CASSLARGVGSYEQYF
few	.	TRBV27	TRBJ2-7	TGTGCCAGCAGTTTAAACGGCTACGAGCAGTACTTC	CASSLNGYEQYF
.	TRBD1	TRBV11-2	TRBJ1-4	TGTGCCAGCAGCTCGACAGGGTTTAGGGAAAAACTGTTTTTT	CASSSTGFREKLFF
.	.	TRBV7-9	TRBJ1-1	TGTGCCAGCAGCTTAGAACCCCGGGAGTACACTGAAGCTTTCTTT	CASSLEPREYTEAFF
.	.	TRBV27	TRBJ1-6	TGTGCCAGCAACCCGACAGGTCCTAATTCACCCCTCCACTTT	CASNPTGPNSPLHF
once	.	TRBV27	TRBJ2-3	TGTGCCAGCAACCTATGGGGGGCCCCAGGTCCAGATACGCAGTATTTT	CASNLWGAPGPDTQYF
.	.	TRBV2	TRBJ1-2	TGTGCCAGCAGTCCTACGGGATCGGCCTTTACATCCGACAGGCTTGATGGCTACACCTTC	CASSPTGSAFTSDRLDGYTF
once	TRBD2	TRBV7-9	TRBJ2-7	TGTGCCAGCAGCGCGGGACTAGCGGACGAGCAGTACTTC	CASSAGLADEQYF
once	.	TRBV7-9	TRBJ2-3	TGTGCCAGCAGCCCCGGGGGATTTAGCACAGATACGCAGTATTTT	CASSPGGFSTDTQYF
.	.	TRBV6-6	TRBJ2-1	TGTGCCAGCAGAACCGCCTTGGTAAAGACGAACAATGAGCAGTTCTTC	CASRTALVKTNNEQFF
.	TRBD2	TRBV27	TRBJ2-1	TGTGCCAGCAGCCCGCAGGCCCCCAGCGGGAGAAGTAATGAGCAGTTCTTC	CASSPQAPSGRSNEQFF
.	.	TRBV6-6	TRBJ2-7	TGTGCCATCGGGGGGGACAGGGACGAGCAGTACTTC	CAIGGDRDEQYF
.	TRBD1	TRBV7-6	TRBJ1-2	TGTGCCAGCAGCCCTCGCTCAGGGGGATATGGCTACACCTTC	CASSPRSGGYGYTF
few	TRBD1	TRBV5-1	TRBJ1-1	TGCGCCAGCAGCCGAGACAGGGACACTGAAGCTTTCTTT	CASSRDRDTEAFF
.	.	TRBV13	TRBJ1-6	TGTGCCAGCAGCCCCGGCCAGCTGGGAGCGGGATCACCCCTCCACTTT	CASSPGQLGAGSPLHF
.	.	TRBV7-3	TRBJ1-6	TGTGCCAGCAACCCCGTTAGCTCCTATAATTCACCCCTCCACTTT	CASNPVSSYNSPLHF
.	.	TRBV6-5	TRBJ2-7	TGTGCCAGCAGTTACTCGATAGGGGAATTCGCCCACGAGCAGTACTTC	CASSYSIGEFAHEQYF
.	.	TRBV9	TRBJ1-1	TGTGCCAGCAGCGAGGGACACCGGAACACTGAAGCTTTCTTT	CASSEGHRNTEAFF
.	.	TRBV5-6	TRBJ2-7	TGTGCCAGCAGCTCCGAGGGATTTCTCTACGAGCAGTACTTC	CASSSEGFLYEQYF
.	TRBD2	TRBV9	TRBJ2-1	TGTGCCAGCAGCGTAGAAGGGTTGGAGCGGGGTTCCTACAATGAGCAGTTCTTC	CASSVEGLERGSYNEQFF
.	.	TRBV7-8	TRBJ1-1	TGTGCCAGCAGCCCCCTGGGGGGAGGAACTGAAGCTTTCTTT	CASSPLGGGTEAFF
.	.	TRBV28	TRBJ2-1	TGTGCCAGCAGTGGCGACAGATGGGTCTACAATGAGCAGTTCTTC	CASSGDRWVYNEQFF
.	.	TRBV29-1	TRBJ2-2	TGCAGCTTCCGGCCAGTTAACACCGGGGAGCTGTTTTTT	CSFRPVNTGELFF
.	.	TRBV7-9	TRBJ2-7	TGTGCCAGCAGCTTTTCAGGCTACGAGCAGTACTTC	CASSFSGYEQYF
.	.	TRBV4-1	TRBJ1-2	TGCGCCAGCAGCCAAGTTCCAGGGGAAGGGTATGGCTACACCTTC	CASSQVPGEGYGYTF
.	.	TRBV4-1	TRBJ1-1	TGCGCCAGCAGCCGGAGCCCGGGCACTGAAGCTTTCTTT	CASSRSPGTEAFF
.	.	TRBV19	TRBJ1-1	TGTGCCAGTAGTATAGGCGCGGGACACATGAACACTGAAGCTTTCTTT	CASSIGAGHMNTEAFF
.	.	TRBV28	TRBJ1-5	TGTGCCAGCAGTTTCCCAGGTACCAATCAGCCCCAGCATTTT	CASSFPGTNQPQHF
.	.	TRBV9	TRBJ1-3	TGTGCCAGCACCCTTTATGGGGACACCATATATTTT	CASTLYGDTIYF
many	.	TRBV27	TRBJ2-3	TGTGCCAGCAGTTTTACCGGGACATTTGGCACAGATACGCAGTATTTT	CASSFTGTFGTDTQYF
.	.	TRBV7-9	TRBJ2-3	TGTGCCAGCAGGTCTGAATCAGATACGCAGTATTTT	CASRSESDTQYF
.	.	TRBV27	TRBJ2-7	TGTGCCAGCAGTGCAGGGTACGGGTATGAGGACGAGCAGTACTTC	CASSAGYGYEDEQYF
.	TRBD1	TRBV30	TRBJ1-2	TGTGCCTGGAGTGTAGAAGGGGGCGGAGGCTACACCTTC	CAWSVEGGGGYTF
.	.	TRBV29-1	TRBJ2-5	TGCAGCGTTGACGGACAGATATTCCAAGAGACCCAGTACTTC	CSVDGQIFQETQYF
.	.	TRBV25-1	TRBJ2-5	TGTGCCAGCAGTTTGGGAGCCCAAGAGACCCAGTACTTC	CASSLGAQETQYF
.	.	TRBV11-2	TRBJ2-3	TGTGCCAGCAGCTTAGGAGTGGACCTAACAGATACGCAGTATTTT	CASSLGVDLTDTQYF
.	.	TRBV5-6	TRBJ1-5	TGTGCCAGCAGCATATGGCTTATGGGAAATCAGCCCCAGCATTTT	CASSIWLMGNQPQHF
.	TRBD2	TRBV25-1	TRBJ2-7	TGTGCCAGCAGTGACCGGGCGGGAGGTCTGAACGAGCAGTACTTC	CASSDRAGGLNEQYF